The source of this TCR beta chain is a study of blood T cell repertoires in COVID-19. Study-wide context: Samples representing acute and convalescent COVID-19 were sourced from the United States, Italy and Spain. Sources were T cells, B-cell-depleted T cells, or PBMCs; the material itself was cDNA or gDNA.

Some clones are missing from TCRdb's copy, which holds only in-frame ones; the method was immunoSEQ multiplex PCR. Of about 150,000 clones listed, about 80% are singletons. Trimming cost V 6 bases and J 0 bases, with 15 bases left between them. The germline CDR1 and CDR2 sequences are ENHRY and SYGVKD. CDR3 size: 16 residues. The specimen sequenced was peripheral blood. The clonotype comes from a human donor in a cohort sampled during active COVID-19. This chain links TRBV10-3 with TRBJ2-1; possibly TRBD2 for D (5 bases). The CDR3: CAISPSVAGSYNEQFF. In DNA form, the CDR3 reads TGTGCCATCAGCCCTTCGGTGGCGGGCTCCTACAATGAGCAGTTCTTC.